This T cell receptor beta chain was sequenced during a study of cytomegalovirus exposure and HLA in healthy donors (TCRdb year 2017). In terms of the full investigation: An earlier analysis of approximately 640 of the donors reported approximately 290 Gb of sequence data and 117 million unique TCR beta sequences from approximately 180 million T cells. Among 350 to 400 genotyped donors of the cohort, an average of 235,054 unique TCR beta nucleotide sequences were sequenced per donor, roughly 18% of them non-productive. An early release that covered fewer than 750 HLA-typed donors contained about 290 gigabases of sequencing data and approximately 85 million unique TCR sequences. Both class I and class II loci were covered by HLA typing, at four-digit resolution. The aim of the study was to test whether cataloging public T cell receptors could identify signatures of past pathogen exposure. Along with the roughly 670-subject first cohort, a separate validation cohort of over 90 different subjects was used. Using immunosequencing, the study profiled T cell repertoires from around 680 subjects and related those repertoires to cytomegalovirus serostatus. In an earlier analysis of about 590 of the donors, high-throughput TCR beta sequencing was used to judge whether each TCR beta V gene segment behaved as functional or pseudogenic. Rather than using new phenotypic data, the later analysis identified candidate immune exposures from TCR beta sequences and from how often those sequences occurred across donors. Donor age, sex, ethnicity and CMV serostatus were compiled alongside the repertoire data. Every repertoire in the discovery cohort had been generated on one and the same sequencing platform. To predict cytomegalovirus infection status, the study brought together high-throughput TCR immunosequencing, statistical association of individual TCRs with disease status, and machine learning. A later genetic analysis took genome-wide SNP genotypes for about 65% of the roughly 670 donors and used that subset as a discovery cohort. Of the roughly 430 genotyped donors, roughly 85% fell in the genetic ancestry cluster associated with self-reported Caucasian donors. Typing coverage varied by locus: about 629-640 donors for A, B, C, DRB1 and DQB1; under 550 for DQA1; about 600 for DPA1; about 450 for DPB1. Several DR-DQ haplotypes were treated as single units for association and clustering because of strong linkage in the cohort. A later analysis re-examined previously published TCR beta repertoires from about 670 donors and added high-resolution HLA genotyping to investigate patterns of TCR occurrence.

Results and caveats for the whole study, not just this receptor: In an earlier analysis of 450 to 750 of the donors, most TCR beta V segments appeared in productive rearrangements about 87% or about 30% of the time, broadly matching IMGT annotations. Sequencing depth was assumed to be roughly uniform across donors in the presence/absence analyses, though that assumption may not hold. Because HLA typing was missing for some donors at each locus, association tests included only the typed subset. According to a later analysis, TCR association rates differed among HLA loci, with DRB1 alleles showing the most associated TCRs and HLA-C alleles showing the fewest. In vitro tests confirmed that a few of the cytomegalovirus-associated TCR beta chains recognize cytomegalovirus antigens. Cytomegalovirus status was reported to be diagnosed by the classifier with high specificity and sensitivity in both the original and validation cohorts. Only TCR beta chains were sequenced in this cohort, and the absence of alpha or paired-chain data limited detectable features. According to a later analysis, parvovirus B19, influenza, CMV and Epstein-Barr virus appeared linked to several top co-occurrence clusters. According to a later genetic analysis, donors in an Asian-associated ancestry cluster had fewer N-insertions in productive TCRs than the approximately 690-donor mean. Correlated functional status among segregating V segments might be attributable to linkage disequilibrium, but an unknown experimental factor could not be ruled out. The study gave a list of 150 to 200 TCR beta chains associated with cytomegalovirus. It was suggested by the authors that the approach could potentially be generalized to other disease states and immunological phenotypes. The only immune exposure information available for the cohort was CMV serostatus. Across donors, most TCR sequences were observed very rarely, whereas some public TCRs were present in many individuals. A further reported finding was that TCR beta sequences accurately predicted the HLA-A and HLA-B alleles for most subjects in the first cohort. An association between a missense DCLRE1C variant and V-gene and J-gene trimming of TCR beta chains was found in a later genetic analysis and replicated in an independent cohort. The earlier analysis of approximately 590 of the donors excluded roughly 17 rarely observed V segments, including chromosome 9 orphons, because counts were too low. Strong co-occurrence of HLA alleles, especially DR and DQ, made assigning TCR associations to individual alleles difficult. A cluster of highly shared sequence variants was judged likely to represent a technical artifact of the sequencing pipeline. Compared with equally common non-associated chains, HLA-associated TCR beta chains in a later analysis were more clonally expanded and had lower generation probabilities. At a false discovery rate of 0.05, a later analysis linked about 16,000 TCR beta sequences to specific HLA alleles. In a later analysis, most CMV-associated TCR beta chains were found to appear HLA-restricted, with HLA associations seemingly driven largely by CMV exposure.

Points on this clone: Its target antigen remains unknown. No base quality values were provided; no much bigger clone lies one nucleotide off.

The library was built by means of the immunoSEQ multiplex PCR assay. A mixture of 60 forward primers for TCR Vbeta segments and 13 reverse primers for TCR Jbeta segments was used in the multiplex PCR. A multiplex PCR assay on genomic DNA amplified the CDR3 region of rearranged TCR beta genes. On the Illumina HiSeq System, the amplified TCR beta libraries were sequenced as 87-base-pair reads. In the original analysis: A later analysis counted about 80 million unique TCR beta chains across the 650 to 700 repertoires, and around 9.9 million of these chains were shared by at least two donors. Raw reads were error-corrected and collapsed into unique sequences with a nearest-neighbor algorithm that merged closely related sequences to remove PCR and sequencing errors. CDR3 sequences were aligned to IMGT reference sequences to assign V, D and J gene segments. For a sequence to be retained, at least a six-nucleotide match to both a V gene segment and a J gene segment was required. Rearrangements were classified as productive when the CDR3 lacked stop codons and remained in frame with V and J, and all other rearrangements were classified as non-productive. Following IMGT convention, CDR3 was defined as the stretch from the second conserved V-encoded cysteine up to the conserved J-encoded phenylalanine. In an earlier analysis of some 550 of the donors, sequences lacking an unambiguous match to a single V gene segment were excluded. An earlier analysis of a few hundred of the donors called V segments functional above 56.7% productive rearrangements and segregating when the between-donor standard deviation exceeded 5%. A statistical classification framework was built to diagnose cytomegalovirus status from the catalog of TCR beta chain sequences. In a later analysis, TCR nucleotide sequences were compared against IMGT/GENE-DB human TR gene sequences so that V and J genes could be assigned. Using the TCRdist pipeline, a later analysis assigned CDR3 sequences along with most-parsimonious VDJ recombination scenarios. In a later analysis, every TCR beta chain was defined by the combination of its CDR3 amino acid sequence and its V-gene family, and reads without a unique V-gene family were dropped. A later analysis removed 550 to 700 highly shared, low-generation-probability nucleotide sequences to deal with suspected cross-contamination and a sequencing artifact. For each public chain, a later analysis derived a clonal expansion index from normalized ranks of inferred template counts within each repertoire. A later analysis computed generation probabilities with a VDJ recombination model fitted to out-of-frame rearrangements, and checked the results against IGoR. In a later analysis, hypergeometric tests were used to score TCR-TCR, TCR-HLA and TCR-CMV co-occurrence, with a repertoire-size bias correction applied to TCR pairs. To estimate false discovery rates, a later analysis permuted the HLA or CMV assignments 20 times. In a later analysis, co-occurring TCRs were grouped using DBSCAN, with TCRdist sequence similarity added in when clustering inside HLA-allele-positive subsets. For co-occurrence clustering, repertoires with fewer than 30,000 or more than 120,000 public chains were excluded, along with about five repertoires with anomalous nucleotide sharing. TCRdb limited this immuneACCESS table to in-frame rearrangements with V and J called. A share of clones is missing; checked studies link under half to unresolved V genes, and the rest is unexplained. That table gives V, J and clone size, and the DNA gave D and trimming. The sample table holds about 93,000 clones, of which around three quarters were seen once. The biggest ten clones account for approximately 0.56% of the sample.

In total, about 650 healthy bone marrow donors made up the cohort. All cohort members were sampled while nominally healthy, although unrecorded immune exposures were likely present. The donor tested CMV seronegative and was one of the 352 seronegative cohort members. A peripheral blood sample was provided by each donor, and peripheral blood mononuclear cells were used for TCR beta sequencing. Genomic DNA was extracted from the blood cell samples with the Qiagen DNeasy Blood Extraction Kit. This TCR was sampled from a man aged 25 to 40 in good health and CMV-seronegative. Sequences were obtained from PBMCs.

The CDR3 protein is CASSLSRAGANVLTF. The nucleotide sequence reads as follows: TGTGCCAGCAGTTTAAGCAGGGCTGGGGCCAACGTCCTGACTTTC. The sequence joins TRBV28 to TRBJ2-6; possibly the D gene is TRBD1, per 5 matching bases. V is reduced by 2 bases and J by 2 bases, leaving a spacing of 7 bases between them. The germline V gene specifies MDHEN as CDR1 and SYDVKM as CDR2. Measured from the cysteine to the phenylalanine, the CDR3 is 15 residues long. Only CDR3 DNA is held: 45 bases, read in frame from base 1.